In this sample, the clone carrying this T cell receptor (beta chain) turned up a few times. The antigen is undetermined. V lost 6 bases, J lost 8 bases, and 13 bases lay in between. The CDR3 is 13 amino acids. CDR1 and CDR2 from the germline V gene are MNHNS and SASEGT. These data come from a study of T cells in Graves' hyperthyroidism and ophthalmopathy. Overall study findings and caveats: Most expanded thyroid clonotypes above 0.001 recurred in blood.

Amplification of TCR beta CDR3 regions was performed using RNA transcripts as template. The TCR CDR3 was amplified in a first-round RT-PCR using the HTBI primer set. TCRdb reprocessed the multiplex PCR reads via MiXCR and lists one record per CDR3 protein. The sample records hundreds of thousands of distinct CDR3 sequences, less than 25% being singletons. The V gene is TRBV6-1, the J gene TRBJ1-4; D not resolved. The clonotype comes from a man aged 25 to 40 with Graves' ophthalmopathy. Sequencing used blood. DNA for the CDR3: TGTGCCAGCAGCACCCCCAGAGGAGAAAAACTGTTTTTT. Translating gives CASSTPRGEKLFF.